This T cell receptor beta chain was captured by sequencing in a study of T cells expressing NK-cell markers. Study overall: All TCR beta repertoires analysed originated from sorted CD3+CD56+NKG2C+, CD3+CD56+NKG2C- and CD3+CD56-NKG2C+ T cells. Seven donors tested HCMV-seropositive and one tested seronegative among the eight sequenced.

TCRdb reprocessed the 5' RACE reads, keeping one entry per CDR3 protein, no DNA. The table for this sample gives roughly 390,000 distinct CDR3 sequences. The CDR3 runs 13 residues. In germline, CDR1 is SNHLY, CDR2 FYNNEI. The genes are TRBV2 and TRBJ2-7. The TCR originated in a man aged 18-75 years in good health. The sequencing sample was made of blood T cells: a sorted CD56 or NKG2C T cell subset, CD4+ or CD8+ T cells, or bulk PBMC T cells (not recorded which). The chain's CDR3 is CARSGAGLGEQYF. Full variable domain (remainder filled in from reference TRBV2 and TRBJ2-7): EPEVTQTPSHQVTQMGQEVILRCVPISNHLYFYWYRQILGQKVEFLVSFYNNEISEKSEIFDDQFSVERPDGSNFTLKIRSTKLEDSAMYFCARSGAGLGEQYFGPGTRLTVT.